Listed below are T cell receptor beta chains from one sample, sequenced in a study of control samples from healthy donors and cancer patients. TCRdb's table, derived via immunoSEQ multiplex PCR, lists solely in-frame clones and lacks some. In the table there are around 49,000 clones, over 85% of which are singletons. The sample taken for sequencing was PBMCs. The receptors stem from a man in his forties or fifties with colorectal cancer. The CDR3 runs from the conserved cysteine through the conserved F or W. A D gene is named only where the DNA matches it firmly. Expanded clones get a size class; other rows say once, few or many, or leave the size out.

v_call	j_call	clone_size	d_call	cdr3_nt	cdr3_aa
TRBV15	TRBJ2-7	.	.	TGTGCCACCAGCAACAAATGGTCAGAAACCACAACTTACGAGCAGTACTTC	CATSNKWSETTTYEQYF
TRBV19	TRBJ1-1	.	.	TGTGCCAGTAGTATGGGACAATGGAACACTGAAGCTTTCTTT	CASSMGQWNTEAFF
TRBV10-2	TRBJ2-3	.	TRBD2	TGCGCCAGCGGGCTAGCGGGAGCTCCAGATACGCAGTATTTT	CASGLAGAPDTQYF
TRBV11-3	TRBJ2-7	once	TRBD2	TGTGCCAGCAGCTTAGGAGGGACTAGCGGCGACTACGAGCAGTACTTC	CASSLGGTSGDYEQYF
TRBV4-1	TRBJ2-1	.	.	TGCGCCAGCAGCCAGGCTCCTAGGGAGGTCTCCTACAATGAGCAGTTCTTC	CASSQAPREVSYNEQFF
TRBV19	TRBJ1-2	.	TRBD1	TGTGCCAGTAGTATTGAAGTTTTGGACAGGGGGTCGGGCTACACCTTC	CASSIEVLDRGSGYTF
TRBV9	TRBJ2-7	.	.	TGTGCCAGCAGCGCCCGGGCCGCCTACGAGCAGTACTTC	CASSARAAYEQYF
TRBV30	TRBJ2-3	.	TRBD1	TGTGCCTTGAACCGGGACAGCAGCTACACAGATACGCAGTATTTT	CALNRDSSYTDTQYF
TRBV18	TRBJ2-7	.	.	TGTGCCAGCTCACCTCAAGGCCAGAACTACGAGCAGTACTTC	CASSPQGQNYEQYF
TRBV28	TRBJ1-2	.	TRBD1	TGTGCCAGCAGTCCTAGGACAGGGAGGATCTATGGCTACACCTTC	CASSPRTGRIYGYTF
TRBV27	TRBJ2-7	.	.	TGTGCCAGCAGTTTGGGGGCCCATGAGTACTTC	CASSLGAHEYF
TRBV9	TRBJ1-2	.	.	TGTGCCAGCAGCGTAGGAGGAGGGAACTATGGCTACACCTTC	CASSVGGGNYGYTF
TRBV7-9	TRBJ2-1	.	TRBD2	TGTGCCAGCAGCTCTAAGACTAGCGGGCCGCTGGGGGAGCAGTTCTTC	CASSSKTSGPLGEQFF
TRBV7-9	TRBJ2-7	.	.	TGTGCCAGCAGCTTAGCGACAGGAGAATGGGGCTACGAGCAGTACTTC	CASSLATGEWGYEQYF
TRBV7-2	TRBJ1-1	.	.	TGTGCCAGCAGCTTAGAAATGGGCCGAAGGTCTGAAGCTTTCTTT	CASSLEMGRRSEAFF
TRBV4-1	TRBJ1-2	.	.	TGCGCCAGCAGCCAAGAAGGACGCTACACCTTC	CASSQEGRYTF
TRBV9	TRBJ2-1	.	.	TGTGCCAGCAGCGTCCTGGCAACCTCCTACAATGAGCAGTTCTTC	CASSVLATSYNEQFF
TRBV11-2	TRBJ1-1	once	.	TGTGCCAGCAGCTTAGGGGGCAGGGGATCCTTATACACTGAAGCTTTCTTT	CASSLGGRGSLYTEAFF
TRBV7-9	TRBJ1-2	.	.	TGTGCCAGCAGCTTAGACATATATGACGTAGGTGCGGCCTTC	CASSLDIYDVGAAF
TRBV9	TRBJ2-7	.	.	TGTGCCAGCAGCGTAGGAGCAGGGGACCCCTACGAGCAGTACTTC	CASSVGAGDPYEQYF
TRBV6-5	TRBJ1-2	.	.	TGTGCCAGCAATAGCCAAGGACAGTCCTATGGCTACACCTTC	CASNSQGQSYGYTF
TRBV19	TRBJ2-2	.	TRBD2	TGTGCCAGCAGCGGGAGGGCCGAGATCGGGGAGCTGTTTTTT	CASSGRAEIGELFF
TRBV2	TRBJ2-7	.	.	TGTGCCAGCACGCAGGGAAATGCCTACGAGCAGTACTTC	CASTQGNAYEQYF
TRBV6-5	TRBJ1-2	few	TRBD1	TGTGCCAGCAGTTACTCGATGAGACAGGGAACCTATGGCTACACCTTC	CASSYSMRQGTYGYTF
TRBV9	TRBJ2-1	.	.	TGTGCCAGCAGCCCTGGGGCGCTAGCCCCCTACAATGAGCAGTTCTTC	CASSPGALAPYNEQFF
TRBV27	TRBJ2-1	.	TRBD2	TGTGCCAGCAGTCCCCCGGGACTAGCGGGAGGCCAACGAAACAATGAGCAGTTCTTC	CASSPPGLAGGQRNNEQFF
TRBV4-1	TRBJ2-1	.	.	TGCGCCAGCAGCCAGAATGGGTGGGAGGCTACAAGTGAGCAGTTCTTC	CASSQNGWEATSEQFF
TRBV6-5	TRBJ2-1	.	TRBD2	TGTGCCAGCAAAGAGCGGGAGGGGAATCTCCAGCAGTTCTTC	CASKEREGNLQQFF
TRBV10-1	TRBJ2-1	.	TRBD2	TGCGCCAGCAGCCTTAGCGGGAAAGGCAATGAGCAGTTCTTC	CASSLSGKGNEQFF
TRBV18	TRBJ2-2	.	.	TGTGCCAGCTCACAGGGACAAGCGAACACCGGGGAGCTGTTTTTT	CASSQGQANTGELFF
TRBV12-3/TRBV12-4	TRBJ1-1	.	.	TGTGCCAGCAGATACAGGATTAACACTGAAGCTTTCTTT	CASRYRINTEAFF
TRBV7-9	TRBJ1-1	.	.	TGTGCCAGCAGCTTAGGGTCAGGGGATGTGGCTTTCTTT	CASSLGSGDVAFF
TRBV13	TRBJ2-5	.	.	TGTGCCAGCAGCTCGCGGGAGACCCAGTACTTC	CASSSRETQYF
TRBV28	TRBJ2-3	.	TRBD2	TGTGCCAGCAGCACCTCCGGCGGGAGTGAGGGCGATACGCAGTATTTT	CASSTSGGSEGDTQYF
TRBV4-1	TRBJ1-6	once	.	TGCGCCAGCGGAAAAGTCGCGACTGGGAATAATTCACCCCTCCACTTT	CASGKVATGNNSPLHF
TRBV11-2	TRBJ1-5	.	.	TGTGCCAGCAGCTTAGAAAACGGTGGCCCCCAGCATTTT	CASSLENGGPQHF